The 28 T cell receptor beta chains below all came from one sample that was sequenced in a study of blood T cell repertoires in COVID-19. Only in-frame clones appear in the TCRdb table, and some are missing; sequencing was by immunoSEQ multiplex PCR. The sample includes about 250,000 clones, roughly 84% of them seen just once. The specimen sequenced was peripheral blood. The source is a human donor with COVID-19, enrolled during active disease. The donor label of this sample is uncertain.

V and J are TRBV11-2 and TRBJ2-2; 8 nucleotides match TRBD2. Trimming at V came to 4 bases and at J to 7 bases, leaving 14 bases not matched to a gene. CDR3 size: 17 residues. The germline CDR1 and CDR2 sequences are SGHAT and FQNNGV. In nucleotides, the CDR3 is TGTGCCAGCAGCTCTGGGACTAGTGGGACCGGGGGCGGGGAGCTGTTTTTT. Its translation is CASSSGTSGTGGGELFF.

A few counts support this clone. The chain carries TRBV2 and TRBJ1-1; 7 bases are a match to TRBD1. V lost 7 bases, J lost 3 bases, and 8 bases stayed unmatched. The CDR3 has 14 amino acids. Germline V gives CDR1 SNHLY, CDR2 FYNNEI. This CDR3 reads CASITRDSYTEAFF. The CDR3 DNA reads TGTGCCAGCATCACCCGGGACAGCTACACTGAAGCTTTCTTT.

J is TRBJ2-3 and V is TRBV3-1 (or the pseudogene TRBV3-2), with 8 bases matching TRBD2. Germline V lookup: CDR1 LGHDT, CDR2 YNNKEL (reference sequence). The CDR3 spans 15 residues. The V gene end was trimmed by 2 bases and the J gene end by 6 bases; junction bases not matched to a gene: 7. CDR3 sequence (DNA): TGTGCCAGCAGCCAATCGGCGGGAGGTTGGGATACGCAGTATTTT. This sequence encodes CASSQSAGGWDTQYF.

The chain couples TRBV18 to TRBJ2-1; tentatively, D is TRBD1 (6 bases). The V gene lost 4 bases and the J gene lost 0 bases, with 10 bases spanning the gap. Germline V gene data show CDR1 as KGHSH and CDR2 as LQKENI. This CDR3 has 15 residues. CDR3 sequence reads: CASSQGVGSYNEQFF. The CDR3 region has the DNA TGTGCCAGCTCACAGGGGGTAGGCTCCTACAATGAGCAGTTCTTC.

The chain has TRBV13 and TRBJ1-6, with 10 bases aligning to TRBD1. Per germline, CDR1 PRHDT and CDR2 FYEKMQ (reference sequence). With V trimmed by 6 bases and J by 10 bases, 6 bases remained unmatched. This CDR3 region has 14 residues. CDR3 DNA: TGTGCCAGCAGGCGGGGACAGGGGTCCTCACCCCTCCACTTT. It specifies CASRRGQGSSPLHF.

The chain joins TRBV11-2 to TRBJ1-1, with D possibly TRBD1 on 5 matching bases. Germline CDR1 reads SGHAT; CDR2 reads FQNNGV. With 1 base removed from V and 0 bases from J, the gap between germline ends came to 21 bases. The CDR3 is 19 amino acids. CDR3 protein: CASSLARGAGVTMNTEAFF. The CDR3 DNA follows: TGTGCCAGCAGCTTAGCTCGCGGGGCAGGCGTAACAATGAACACTGAAGCTTTCTTT.

V is TRBV9 and J is TRBJ2-3; 10 nucleotides match TRBD2. The CDR3 loop spans 16 amino acids. Germline values: CDR1 SGDLS, CDR2 YYNGEE. V lost 4 bases, J lost 6 bases, and 11 bases stayed unmatched. The CDR3 is CASSPLSGRGYDTQYF. CDR3 DNA: TGTGCCAGCAGCCCTCTGAGCGGGAGGGGATATGATACGCAGTATTTT. The full variable domain, in which reference TRBV9 and TRBJ2-3 provide the parts outside the CDR3, is DSGVTQTPKHLITATGQRVTLRCSPRSGDLSVYWYQQSLDQGLQFLIQYYNGEERAKGNILERFSAQQFPDLHSELNLSSLELGDSALYFCASSPLSGRGYDTQYFGPGTRLTVL.

This clone was counted between two and nine times. The V gene is TRBV4-3, the J gene TRBJ1-1; maybe TRBD1 (5 bases). Trimming cost V 1 base and J 10 bases, with 19 bases left between them. There are 15 residues in the CDR3. Per germline, CDR1 LGHNA and CDR2 YSLEER. The CDR3 DNA reads as TGCGCCAGCAGCCAAGGCCCCGGGGGTGTTTGGACAGCTTTCTTT. As protein: CASSQGPGGVWTAFF.

The chain combines TRBV19 with TRBJ2-1; D might be TRBD2 (6 bases). The CDR3 has 16 amino acids. V was clipped by 7 bases and J by 2 bases, with 18 bases between them. Germline V gives CDR1 LNHDA, CDR2 SQIVND (reference sequence). CDR3: CASTGLAGSTYNEQFF. The CDR3, as DNA: TGTGCCAGTACCGGACTGGCGGGATCCACCTACAATGAGCAGTTCTTC. The full variable domain, rest sourced from reference TRBV19 and TRBJ2-1, is DGGITQSPKYLFRKEGQNVTLSCEQNLNHDAMYWYRQDPGQGLRLIYYSQIVNDFQKGDIAEGYSVSREKKESFPLTVTSAQKNPTAFYLCASTGLAGSTYNEQFFGPGTRLTVL.

This clone was seen once. This chain connects TRBV7-9 to TRBJ2-5, with a tentative D call TRBD2 (5 bases). Per germline, CDR1 SEHNR and CDR2 FQNEAQ (reference sequence). The CDR3 sequence is 17 residues long. V lost 1 base and J lost 1, with 16 bases in between. The DNA for the CDR3 is TGTGCCAGCAGCTTAGGGGTGGGCAGCGGTATCCAAGAGACCCAGTACTTC. Its protein is CASSLGVGSGIQETQYF.

This clone appeared once. This chain uses TRBV5-5 with TRBJ1-6; 8 nucleotides agree with TRBD1. In germline, CDR1 is SGHKS, CDR2 YYEKEE (reference sequence). Trimming at V came to 4 bases and at J to 7 bases, leaving 7 bases not matched to a gene. This CDR3 has 15 amino acids. The chain's CDR3 is CASSPGTGPNSPLHF. As DNA, the CDR3 is TGTGCCAGCAGCCCCGGGACAGGACCGAATTCACCCCTCCACTTT.

The CDR3 DNA is TGTGCCAGCTCACCGGGACAGGGTATCCATTCACCCCTCCACTTT. Encoded protein: CASSPGQGIHSPLHF. This chain connects TRBV18 to TRBJ1-6, with 9 bases fitting TRBD1. The V and J ends lost 3 bases and 8 bases, in that order; junction bases with no gene match: 5. In germline, CDR1 is KGHSH, CDR2 LQKENI. The CDR3 contains 15 residues.

This clone has only one observation. The V and J genes are TRBV7-9 and TRBJ1-4; 10 bases fit TRBD1. V lost 5 bases and J lost 7; bases outside the gene matches: 10. The germline CDR1 and CDR2 sequences are SEHNR and FQNEAQ (reference sequence). There are 16 residues in the CDR3. CDR3 loop: CASSLFLGQGGEKLFF. CDR3 nucleotide sequence: TGTGCCAGCAGCCTTTTCCTCGGACAGGGGGGTGAAAAACTGTTTTTT.

CDR3 in DNA: TGTGCCAGCAGCCAAGATATCGGGAGGGGGCGGCTTAACACCGGGGAGCTGTTTTTT. Protein product: CASSQDIGRGRLNTGELFF. The rearrangement links TRBV3-1 (or the pseudogene TRBV3-2) to TRBJ2-2, with D possibly being TRBD2 (8 bases). There are 19 residues in the CDR3. V was clipped by 0 bases and J by 2 bases, with 19 bases between them. CDR1 and CDR2 (germline): LGHDT, YNNKEL (reference sequence).

This chain connects TRBV3-1 (or the pseudogene TRBV3-2) to TRBJ1-5; possible D gene TRBD1, 5 bases. Trimming shortened V by 0 bases and J by 5 bases, and 11 bases separated the two germline ends. This CDR3 contains 15 residues. From germline, CDR1 is LGHDT and CDR2 YNNKEL (reference sequence). This CDR3 is CASSQDVGGYQPQHF. Written as DNA, the CDR3 is TGTGCCAGCAGCCAAGATGTCGGGGGTTATCAGCCCCAGCATTTT.

The chain has TRBV5-6 and TRBJ2-4; a weak D match, TRBD2 (5 bases). The germline V gene has CDR1 SGHDT and CDR2 YYEEEE. With 0 bases removed from V and 2 bases from J, the gap between germline ends came to 15 bases. CDR3 size: 17 residues. The CDR3 protein is CASSLEGLADTKNIQYF. The DNA of the CDR3 is TGTGCCAGCAGCTTGGAGGGTCTAGCCGACACCAAAAACATTCAGTACTTC.

V usage is TRBV2 and J usage is TRBJ1-4; D is perhaps TRBD1 (5 bases). The V gene lost 4 bases and the J gene lost 0 bases, with 12 bases spanning the gap. The germline gives CDR1 SNHLY, CDR2 FYNNEI. This CDR3 is 16 amino acids long. The CDR3 sequence is CASSGRTRATNEKLFF. The DNA of the CDR3 is TGTGCCAGCAGTGGTAGGACACGCGCAACTAATGAAAAACTGTTTTTT.

The CDR3 reads CASSLGAGATNEKLFF. The CDR3 bases are TGTGCCAGCAGCTTGGGTGCAGGGGCAACTAATGAAAAACTGTTTTTT. The rearrangement uses TRBV5-4 and TRBJ1-4; perhaps TRBD1 as D (6 bases). Germline values: CDR1 SGHNT, CDR2 YYREEE (reference sequence). The CDR3 extends over 16 amino acids. V shed 0 bases and J shed 0 bases, with 9 bases lying between them.

This sequence joins TRBV6-2 or TRBV6-3 and TRBJ2-4; TRBD2 matches at 9 bases. The ends lost 6 bases at V and 0 bases at J; junction bases unmatched: 9. Germline V gene data show CDR1 as MNHEY and CDR2 as SVGEGT. The CDR3 totals 17 residues. The CDR3 DNA is TGTGCCAGCAGCCGGGGACTAGCAGAGCTAGCCAAAAACATTCAGTACTTC. Amino acids: CASSRGLAELAKNIQYF.

The J gene is TRBJ1-4, the V gene TRBV7-6, with 10 bases lining up with TRBD1. Trimming took 3 bases from V and 2 from J; bases not matched to a gene: 3. Germline V lookup: CDR1 SGHVS, CDR2 FNYEAQ. This CDR3 is built from 16 residues. CDR3 loop: CASSFDRGQTNEKLFF. The DNA for the CDR3 is TGTGCCAGCAGCTTTGACAGGGGGCAGACTAATGAAAAACTGTTTTTT.

The chain links TRBV12-3 or TRBV12-4 to TRBJ1-1; 7 bases match TRBD1. The CDR3 loop spans 12 amino acids. Trimming cost V 7 bases and J 4 bases; bases outside gene matches: 3. Written as DNA, the CDR3 is TGTGCCAGCACCGGGACAGCCACTGAAGCTTTCTTT. The encoded protein is CASTGTATEAFF.

This clone has just a few counts. The gene calls are TRBV4-3 and TRBJ2-7; maybe TRBD1 (6 bases). The germline V gene encodes CDR1 LGHNA and CDR2 YSLEER. Trimming took 8 bases from V and 7 from J, leaving 24 bases between them. The CDR3 contains 15 residues. CDR3 coding DNA: TGCGCCAGCGCAAGGGACCGGGACAAGAGATTTGAGCAGTACTTC. Translated, it gives CASARDRDKRFEQYF.

V and J are TRBV28 and TRBJ2-4; D perhaps matches TRBD2 (5 bases). The CDR3 is made up of 16 amino acids. Germline V gene data show CDR1 as MDHEN and CDR2 as SYDVKM. Between the trimmed V and J ends, which lost 2 bases and 0 bases, there was a span of 11 bases. The CDR3 sequence is CASSLRAGLAKNIQYF. The CDR3 DNA reads TGTGCCAGCAGTTTAAGGGCAGGACTAGCCAAAAACATTCAGTACTTC.

The V call is TRBV19, the J call TRBJ1-4; possibly TRBD1 for D (5 bases). The CDR3 covers 13 residues. Per germline, CDR1 LNHDA and CDR2 SQIVND (reference sequence). V was pared by 7 bases and J by 4 bases, with 10 bases between. CDR3 amino acids: CASTRDSNEKLFF. The DNA of the CDR3 is TGTGCCAGTACCCGAGACAGTAATGAAAAACTGTTTTTT.

On this clone itself: The same CDR3 can be traced to other DNA sequences in this sample. The chain carries TRBV10-3 and TRBJ1-2; 8 bases match TRBD1. This CDR3 contains 10 residues. From germline, CDR1 is ENHRY and CDR2 SYGVKD. V lost 10 bases to trimming and J lost 8 bases; unmatched junction nucleotides: 3. CDR3: CATGQGGYTF. The CDR3 DNA follows: TGTGCCACAGGACAGGGCGGCTACACCTTC.

The chain recombines TRBV6-6 with TRBJ2-3, with 7 nucleotides matching TRBD1. This CDR3 comprises 12 residues. V lost 8 bases and J lost 3; bases outside the gene matches: 2. Germline loops: CDR1 MNHNY, CDR2 SVGAGI (reference sequence). CDR3 nucleotides: TGTGCCAGCTTGACAGGGACAGATACGCAGTATTTT. Its translation: CASLTGTDTQYF.

The chain has TRBV5-1 and TRBJ1-1; maybe TRBD1 (6 bases). CDR3 length: 14 amino acids. Germline loops: CDR1 SGHRS, CDR2 YFSETQ. Trimming removed 3 bases from V and 4 bases from J, with 13 bases in between. The CDR3 is CASSSSTGSTEAFF. The CDR3 DNA sequence: TGCGCCAGCAGCTCCAGCACAGGGAGCACTGAAGCTTTCTTT.

The rearrangement uses TRBV11-3 and TRBJ2-1; 7 bases match TRBD1. V was pared by 5 bases and J by 4 bases, with 5 bases of the junction left unmatched. CDR3 length: 14 residues. Germline CDR1 SGHNT, CDR2 YENEEA. CDR3 loop: CASSRTRGYNEQFF. DNA for the CDR3: TGTGCCAGCAGCCGTACCAGGGGGTACAATGAGCAGTTCTTC.